This T cell receptor beta chain was sequenced in a study of T cells in localized non-small cell lung cancer. This CDR3 has 15 amino acids. CDR1 is SGHTA, CDR2 FQGNSA, per germline. The V and J ends lost 4 bases and 5 bases, in that order; junction bases with no gene match: 7. Data came from immunoSEQ multiplex PCR; TCRdb stores just in-frame clones and leaves some out. Altogether about 770 clones are present, 30% to 35% being singletons, with the ten largest covering 13%. The origin of this receptor is an older male donor with stage II lung adenocarcinoma. The chain is built from TRBV7-2 and TRBJ2-3; the match to TRBD2 covers 9 bases. The material was normal lung tissue next to the tumor, obtained before any cancer treatment. CDR3 in amino acids: CASSSRGGLGDTQYF. The CDR3 DNA reads as TGTGCCAGCAGCTCGCGGGGGGGGCTAGGAGATACGCAGTATTTT.